The TCR beta chain under discussion was sequenced for a study of cytomegalovirus exposure and HLA in healthy donors. The CDR3 sequence is 13 residues long. Germline trimming cut 7 bases from V and 3 bases from J; bases unmatched to any gene: 3. CDR1 is SNHLY and CDR2 is FYNNEI in the germline V gene. With regard to this clone: The antigen is undetermined.

Study results and limitations: For presence/absence analyses, sequencing depth was assumed to be roughly uniform across donors. Usually a TCR sequence was rare, but some public TCRs were found in many donors.

Researchers ran the PCR with 60 Vbeta and 13 Jbeta primers. Generated by immunoSEQ multiplex PCR, the TCRdb table keeps only in-frame clones and is missing some. Of roughly 140,000 clones listed, approximately 80% were seen once; the top ten hold about 3.9%. The sequence was collected from a man aged 35 to 55 in good health and CMV-seropositive. Sequenced sample: PBMCs. The chain employs TRBV2 and TRBJ1-5, with 7 bases identical to TRBD1. The CDR3 is CASNGQDNQPQHF. CDR3 coding DNA: TGTGCCAGCAATGGACAGGACAATCAGCCCCAGCATTTT.